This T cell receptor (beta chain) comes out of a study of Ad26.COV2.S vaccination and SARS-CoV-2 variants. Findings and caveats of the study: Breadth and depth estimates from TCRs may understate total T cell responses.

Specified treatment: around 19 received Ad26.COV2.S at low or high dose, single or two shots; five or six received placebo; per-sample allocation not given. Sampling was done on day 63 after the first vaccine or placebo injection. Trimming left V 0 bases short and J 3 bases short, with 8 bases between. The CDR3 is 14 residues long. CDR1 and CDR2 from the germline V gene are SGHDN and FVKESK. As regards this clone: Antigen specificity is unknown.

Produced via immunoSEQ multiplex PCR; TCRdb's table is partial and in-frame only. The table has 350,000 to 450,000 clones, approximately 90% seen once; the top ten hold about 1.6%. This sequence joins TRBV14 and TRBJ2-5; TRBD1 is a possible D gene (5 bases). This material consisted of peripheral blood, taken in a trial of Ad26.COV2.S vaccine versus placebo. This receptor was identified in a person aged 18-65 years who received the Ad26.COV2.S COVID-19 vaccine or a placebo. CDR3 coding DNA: TGTGCCAGCAGCCAAGATACAGGTAAAGAGACCCAGTACTTC. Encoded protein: CASSQDTGKETQYF.